This is a list of T cell receptor beta chains from one sample in a study of blood T cell repertoires in COVID-19. Profiling relied on immunoSEQ multiplex PCR, and the TCRdb table lists in-frame clones only, not all of them. Counted here are roughly 260,000 clones, just under 90% occurring once; the ten biggest clones make up around 3.5%. The sample comprised peripheral blood. Receptors originate from a woman aged 40 to 49 with acute or convalescent COVID-19. The CDR3 runs from the conserved cysteine through the conserved F or W. Each record gives: V gene, D gene, clone size, J gene, CDR3 DNA, CDR3 protein. A D gene is named only where the DNA matches it firmly. Not every row has a clone size; where given, it reads once, few, many or a size class.

TRBV6-5	TRBD1	-	TRBJ2-2	TGTGCCAGCAGCCTTATACAGGGGGTCGGGGAGCTGTTTTTT	CASSLIQGVGELFF
TRBV25-1	TRBD2	-	TRBJ2-1	TGTGGAGCGGGGGGGTACAATGAGCAGTTCTTC	CGAGGYNEQFF
TRBV13	-	-	TRBJ2-1	TGTGCCAGCAGCCTCAGAGCGGGCGGTAATGAGCAGTTCTTC	CASSLRAGGNEQFF
TRBV10-3	-	-	TRBJ2-2	TGTGCCATCAGTGAGACAGGAACGAACACCGGGGAGCTGTTTTTT	CAISETGTNTGELFF
TRBV27	TRBD1	-	TRBJ2-1	TGTGCCAGCAGTTTTGGGACAGGGCGACACAATGAGCAGTTCTTC	CASSFGTGRHNEQFF
TRBV24-1	-	-	TRBJ2-5	TGTGCCACCCAGGGGGGAGGATTGGAGACCCAGTACTTC	CATQGGGLETQYF
TRBV11-1	-	-	TRBJ1-1	TGTGCCAGCAGCCGGGGACTGATAAACACTGAAGCTTTCTTT	CASSRGLINTEAFF
TRBV6-5	TRBD1	-	TRBJ2-6	TGTGCCAGCAGTTTACAGGGGTCTGGGGCCAACGTCCTGACTTTC	CASSLQGSGANVLTF
TRBV10-2	TRBD1	-	TRBJ1-2	TGCGCCAGCAGTGAGCTGACAGGGGGCCACTATGGCTACACCTTC	CASSELTGGHYGYTF
TRBV27	TRBD2	-	TRBJ2-5	TGTGCCAGCAGTCCCATCGGGGGGGGCCGAAGTTGGCAAGAGACCCAGTACTTC	CASSPIGGGRSWQETQYF
TRBV5-6	TRBD1	-	TRBJ1-2	TGTGCCAGCAGCTTGTTGACAGGGGGAGGAGAGGGCTACACCTTC	CASSLLTGGGEGYTF
TRBV19	TRBD1	once	TRBJ1-2	TGTGCCAGTAGACGTGGAGGGGGCCATGGCTACACCTTC	CASRRGGGHGYTF
TRBV10-3	-	-	TRBJ2-1	TGTGCCATCAAAACAGAGAGCTCCTACAATGAGCAGTTCTTC	CAIKTESSYNEQFF
TRBV5-6	-	once	TRBJ1-1	TGTGCCAGCAGCTTGGGTCAGTACACTGAAGCTTTCTTT	CASSLGQYTEAFF
TRBV29-1	TRBD1	-	TRBJ2-3	TGCAGCGGCCAGGACAGGGCCACAGATACGCAGTATTTT	CSGQDRATDTQYF
TRBV24-1	-	-	TRBJ1-5	TGTGCCACCAGTGATCCTCAAGGGGGGGAGGAGCCCCAGCATTTT	CATSDPQGGEEPQHF
TRBV19	-	-	TRBJ2-1	TGTGCCACAGAGGTTCCGGGACAACTGAGCTCCTACAATGAGCAGTTCTTC	CATEVPGQLSSYNEQFF
TRBV27	-	-	TRBJ1-5	TGTGCCCCCTTCCAGGCGACCCAGCATTTT	CAPFQATQHF
TRBV2	-	-	TRBJ1-1	TGTGCCAGCTCCGGGATCTCGAACACTGAAGCTTTCTTT	CASSGISNTEAFF
TRBV4-1	TRBD1	-	TRBJ1-4	TGCGCCAGCAGCCACAGGGACAGGGGGCGAGCTAATGAAAAACTGTTTTTT	CASSHRDRGRANEKLFF
TRBV2	-	once	TRBJ1-1	TGTGCCAGCAGCCCAATGCGACCGCTAGATCTCAACATGAACACTGAAGCTTTCTTT	CASSPMRPLDLNMNTEAFF
TRBV9	-	-	TRBJ2-3	TGTGCCAGCAGCGTAGCCACTAGTTTAGATACGCAGTATTTT	CASSVATSLDTQYF
TRBV6-6	TRBD1	-	TRBJ1-2	TGTGCCAGCAGACTCACAGGGGGGAGGAGCTATGGCTACACCTTC	CASRLTGGRSYGYTF
TRBV19	TRBD1	-	TRBJ1-3	TGTGCCAGTAGTAACCCAGGGGGGAAGTCTGGAAACACCATATATTTT	CASSNPGGKSGNTIYF
TRBV18	-	-	TRBJ1-1	TGTGCCAGCTCACCCAGGTCAGCCAACACTGAAGCTTTCTTT	CASSPRSANTEAFF
TRBV11-2	-	-	TRBJ2-2	TGTGCCAGCCGCCCAATAGCCAGGGTAAACACCGGGGAGCTGTTTTTT	CASRPIARVNTGELFF